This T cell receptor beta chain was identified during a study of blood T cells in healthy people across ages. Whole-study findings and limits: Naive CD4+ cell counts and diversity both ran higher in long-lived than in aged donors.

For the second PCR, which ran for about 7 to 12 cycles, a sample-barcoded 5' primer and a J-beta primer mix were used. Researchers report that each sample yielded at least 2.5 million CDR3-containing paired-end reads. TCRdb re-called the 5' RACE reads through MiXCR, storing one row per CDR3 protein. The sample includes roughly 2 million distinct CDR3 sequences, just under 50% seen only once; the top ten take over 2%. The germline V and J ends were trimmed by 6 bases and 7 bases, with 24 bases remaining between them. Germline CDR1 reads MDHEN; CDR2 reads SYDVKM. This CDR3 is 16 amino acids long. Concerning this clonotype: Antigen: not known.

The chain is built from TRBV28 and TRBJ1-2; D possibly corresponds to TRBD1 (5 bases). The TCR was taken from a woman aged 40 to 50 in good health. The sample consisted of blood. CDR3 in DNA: TGTGCCAGCAGACCCCTTTACTTTTTGCAGGGTTTTGGCTACACCTTC. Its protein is CASRPLYFLQGFGYTF.